These 27 T cell receptor beta chains share one sample of origin, sequenced in a study of blood T cell repertoires in COVID-19. Generated by immunoSEQ multiplex PCR, the TCRdb table keeps only in-frame clones and is missing some. The table records 210,000 or so clones, about 90% of them present only once. Input material: peripheral blood. The receptors come from a man in his thirties or forties with acute or convalescent COVID-19.

The table lists this clone with many counts. The chain employs TRBV28 and TRBJ1-1; D unclear. V was trimmed by 7 bases and J by 1 base, leaving 13 bases between them. The CDR3 spans 14 residues. Germline values: CDR1 MDHEN, CDR2 SYDVKM. The CDR3 is CASTGGRRNTEAFF. The CDR3 DNA follows: TGTGCCAGCACGGGAGGTCGAAGGAACACTGAAGCTTTCTTT.

V and J are TRBV3-1 (or the pseudogene TRBV3-2) and TRBJ2-1; 10 nucleotides match TRBD2. CDR1 and CDR2 from the germline V gene are LGHDT and YNNKEL (reference sequence). This CDR3 spans 15 amino acids. V lost 5 bases and J lost 2; bases outside the gene matches: 3. CDR3 coding DNA: TGTGCCAGCAGCGACCTAGCGGGGGCCTACAATGAGCAGTTCTTC. It yields the protein CASSDLAGAYNEQFF.

This clone has just a few counts. CDR3 loop: CASRSRVNTEAFF. The CDR3 bases are TGTGCCAGTAGGTCGAGGGTGAACACTGAAGCTTTCTTT. The chain carries TRBV19 and TRBJ1-1; D ambiguous. V was cut by 6 bases and J by 0 bases, with 8 bases left in between. The CDR3 sequence is 13 residues long. The germline CDR1 and CDR2 sequences are LNHDA and SQIVND (reference sequence).

The chain links TRBV27 to TRBJ1-2; 8 nucleotides agree with TRBD1. CDR3 length: 13 residues. Germline V CDR1 and CDR2: MNHEY, SMNVEV (reference sequence). V gave up 3 bases and J gave up 8 bases; unmatched junction bases: 5. Here the CDR3 reads CASSFRTGQGYTF. DNA of the CDR3: TGTGCCAGCAGTTTCCGGACAGGGCAAGGCTACACCTTC.

The chain combines TRBV19 with TRBJ1-5, with 10 bases lining up with TRBD1. The CDR3 spans 15 residues. The V segment lost 9 bases and the J segment 0 bases; nucleotides outside the gene matches: 5. Germline CDR1 LNHDA, CDR2 SQIVND (reference sequence). The CDR3 loop is CASRDRGPSNQPQHF. The CDR3 bases are TGTGCCAGCCGTGACAGGGGGCCTAGCAATCAGCCCCAGCATTTT. The full variable domain, completed using reference TRBV19 and TRBJ1-5, is DGGITQSPKYLFRKEGQNVTLSCEQNLNHDAMYWYRQDPGQGLRLIYYSQIVNDFQKGDIAEGYSVSREKKESFPLTVTSAQKNPTAFYLCASRDRGPSNQPQHFGDGTRLSIL.

This clone appeared a single time. This chain joins TRBV25-1 and TRBJ2-5, with D tentatively TRBD1 (5 bases). Germline-derived CDR1 and CDR2 are MGHDK and SYGVNS. V was cut by 5 bases and J by 5 bases, with 15 bases left in between. The CDR3 contains 14 residues. CDR3 region: CASSLGQQTETQYF. In nucleotides, the CDR3 is TGTGCCAGCAGTTTGGGGCAGCAAACGGAGACCCAGTACTTC.

The chain has TRBV5-1 and TRBJ2-1; TRBD2 matches at 12 bases. This CDR3 spans 16 amino acids. Germline trimming cut 4 bases from V and 4 bases from J; bases unmatched to any gene: 6. Germline lookup yields CDR1 SGHRS and CDR2 YFSETQ. The CDR3 loop reads CASSPETSGGYNEQFF. CDR3 bases: TGCGCCAGCAGCCCCGAGACTAGCGGGGGTTACAATGAGCAGTTCTTC.

The chain couples TRBV5-1 to TRBJ1-4, with D possibly being TRBD1 (6 bases). Germline assignment: CDR1 SGHRS and CDR2 YFSETQ. Trimming pared 2 bases from V and 5 bases from J, leaving 22 bases between. The CDR3 is 18 residues long. CDR3 amino acids: CASSLFVAGDKKNEKLFF. For the CDR3, the DNA is TGCGCCAGCAGCTTATTTGTAGCTGGGGACAAGAAGAATGAAAAACTGTTTTTT.

The chain employs TRBV28 and TRBJ2-2; no clear D. Germline lookup yields CDR1 MDHEN and CDR2 SYDVKM. The CDR3 covers 15 residues. Trimming stripped 3 bases from V and 0 bases from J, with 8 bases between. CDR3 residues: CASSFSPANTGELFF. CDR3 nucleotides: TGTGCCAGCAGTTTTAGCCCTGCGAACACCGGGGAGCTGTTTTTT.

The chain carries TRBV2 and TRBJ1-6; 8 bases fit TRBD1. CDR1 is SNHLY, CDR2 FYNNEI, per germline. This CDR3 has 15 amino acids. The ends lost 7 bases at V and 7 bases at J; junction bases unmatched: 9. The CDR3 is CASKGTGSSNSPLHF. The CDR3 nucleotides are TGTGCCAGCAAGGGGACAGGCTCCTCCAATTCACCCCTCCACTTT.

The J gene is TRBJ2-2, the V gene TRBV7-2; the D is unclear. The germline gives CDR1 SGHTA, CDR2 FQGNSA. V was clipped by 2 bases and J by 0 bases, with 7 bases between them. CDR3 size: 15 residues. The CDR3 region is CASSLSVTNTGELFF. CDR3 sequence (DNA): TGTGCCAGCAGCTTATCCGTAACGAACACCGGGGAGCTGTTTTTT. The variable domain in full, with the rest retrieved from reference TRBV7-2 and TRBJ2-2, is GAGVSQSPSNKVTEKGKDVELRCDPISGHTALYWYRQSLGQGLEFLIYFQGNSAPDKSGLPSDRFSAERTGGSVSTLTIQRTQQEDSAVYLCASSLSVTNTGELFFGEGSRLTVL.

This clone was seen once. The chain employs TRBV5-8 and TRBJ1-1; TRBD1 matches 9 bases. In germline, CDR1 is SGHTS, CDR2 YDEGEE. The CDR3 totals 14 residues. V gave up 3 bases and J gave up 1 base; unmatched junction bases: 1. The CDR3 region is CASSSQGANTEAFF. CDR3 DNA sequence: TGTGCCAGCAGCTCACAGGGGGCGAACACTGAAGCTTTCTTT.

A few counts support this clone. Additional DNA sequences in this sample encode the identical CDR3. The J gene is TRBJ1-3, the V gene TRBV29-1; maybe TRBD1 (5 bases). Germline CDR1 SQVTM, CDR2 ANQGSEA. Trimming shortened V by 6 bases and J by 2 bases, and 11 bases separated the two germline ends. The CDR3 consists of 13 residues. CDR3: CSVGTGAGNTIYF. CDR3 coding DNA: TGCAGCGTCGGTACAGGAGCTGGAAACACCATATATTTT.

This chain joins TRBV4-1 and TRBJ2-1, with D tentatively TRBD1 (6 bases). The V and J ends lost 1 base and 8 bases respectively, with 15 bases between them. The germline V gene encodes CDR1 MGHRA and CDR2 YSYEKL. The length of the CDR3 is 15 residues. CDR3 protein: CASSQARGRGDEQFF. The CDR3, as DNA: TGCGCCAGCAGCCAAGCCAGGGGCCGGGGCGATGAGCAGTTCTTC.

The chain combines TRBV6-5 with TRBJ1-6, with 7 nucleotides matching TRBD1. Germline V lookup: CDR1 MNHEY, CDR2 SVGAGI. Trimming took 7 bases from V and 10 from J; bases not matched to a gene: 10. The CDR3 contains 14 residues. The CDR3 here is CASILRQGRSPLHF. CDR3 sequence (DNA): TGTGCCAGCATTCTGAGACAGGGACGATCACCCCTCCACTTT.

The chain uses TRBV7-8 and TRBJ2-1, with D tentatively TRBD2 (6 bases). Deletions cut 2 bases from V and 5 bases from J, with 16 bases between. The germline CDR1 and CDR2 sequences are SGHVS and FQNEAQ. The CDR3 spans 16 residues. CDR3 DNA sequence: TGTGCCAGCAGCTTACTGGGACTCCCCCCCGACAATGAGCAGTTCTTC. It encodes CASSLLGLPPDNEQFF.

The rearrangement joins TRBV12-3 or TRBV12-4 to TRBJ2-5; possible D gene TRBD1, 7 bases. The CDR3 has 13 amino acids. Trimming pared 1 base from V and 9 bases from J, leaving 12 bases between. The CDR3 coding sequence is TGTGCCAGCAGTTTAGGGGCCAGGGGGGCCCAGTACTTC. Translation gives CASSLGARGAQYF.

This clone was seen only once. The CDR3 coding sequence is TGTGCCTGGAGGGGAGACAGTACGCCAACAGGGGAGCAGTACTTC. Translating gives CAWRGDSTPTGEQYF. The chain recombines TRBV30 with TRBJ2-7; possibly TRBD1 for D (6 bases). Germline-derived CDR1 and CDR2 are GTSNPN and SVGIG (reference sequence). Trimming stripped 3 bases from V and 7 bases from J, with 22 bases between. CDR3 length equals 15 residues.

The chain links TRBV20-1 to TRBJ2-1; the D gene is possibly TRBD2 (7 bases). Germline-derived CDR1 and CDR2 are DFQATT and SNEGSKA (reference sequence). This CDR3 comprises 14 residues. Trimming removed 3 bases from V and 9 bases from J, with 18 bases in between. The CDR3: CSASIGRGRGEQFF. CDR3 nucleotide sequence: TGCAGTGCTAGTATCGGGCGGGGGCGGGGTGAGCAGTTCTTC.

The CDR3 DNA reads TGTGCCAGCAGTTTATCTACGGGAGCGGTAATCGAGCAGTACTTC. Amino acid sequence: CASSLSTGAVIEQYF. The chain joins TRBV27 to TRBJ2-7; a possible D gene is TRBD2 (6 bases). V lost 0 bases and J lost 6, with 15 bases in between. Germline CDR1 and CDR2: MNHEY and SMNVEV (reference sequence). This CDR3 is built from 15 residues.

The gene calls are TRBV27 and TRBJ2-3; 7 nucleotides line up with TRBD2. The germline CDR1 and CDR2 sequences are MNHEY and SMNVEV (reference sequence). The CDR3 loop spans 13 amino acids. V dropped 7 bases and J dropped 5; count of bases not matched to a gene: 6. The CDR3 nucleotides read TGTGCCAGCACCACTCCGGGGGGAGATACGCAGTATTTT. It codes for CASTTPGGDTQYF.

CDR3 DNA sequence: TGTGCCAGCAGCCACAGGGGCGCGAACACTGAAGCTTTCTTT. It is translated as CASSHRGANTEAFF. The chain has TRBV6-5 and TRBJ1-1; 7 bases line up with TRBD1. Germline V gives CDR1 MNHEY, CDR2 SVGAGI. This CDR3 has 14 amino acids. V lost 6 bases and J lost 1; bases outside the gene matches: 5.

The rearrangement links TRBV11-2 to TRBJ2-5; D is unclear. CDR1 and CDR2 from the germline V gene are SGHAT and FQNNGV. The CDR3 contains 15 residues. V lost 0 bases and J 3 bases, leaving 11 bases between the germline ends. In nucleotides, the CDR3 is TGTGCCAGCAGCTTAGAGTATGCTTCAGAAGAGACCCAGTACTTC. Amino acid sequence: CASSLEYASEETQYF.

The chain couples TRBV5-4 to TRBJ2-5, with 11 bases aligning to TRBD1. V dropped 5 bases and J dropped 5; count of bases not matched to a gene: 11. CDR3 size: 16 residues. CDR1 SGHNT and CDR2 YYREEE come from the germline V gene (reference sequence). The CDR3 here is CASSGGQGEQWETQYF. The CDR3 coding sequence is TGTGCCAGCAGTGGGGGACAGGGGGAACAATGGGAGACCCAGTACTTC.

This clone was recorded only once. The chain recombines TRBV7-8 with TRBJ2-5; D might be TRBD2 (5 bases). The V end lost 5 bases, the J end lost 5 bases, and 18 bases lay between the germline ends. The CDR3 contains 15 residues. Per the germline V gene, CDR1 is SGHVS and CDR2 is FQNEAQ. DNA for the CDR3: TGTGCCAGCAGCCGAACCAGGACTCCTTCGGAGACCCAGTACTTC. The encoded protein is CASSRTRTPSETQYF.

This clone was observed a single time. The rearrangement uses TRBV7-8 and TRBJ1-6, with D perhaps matching TRBD1 (6 bases). Germline V CDR1 and CDR2: SGHVS, FQNEAQ. V was cut by 7 bases and J by 5 bases, with 12 bases left in between. The CDR3 length is 14 residues. Here the CDR3 reads CASKSGTHNSPLHF. In DNA form, the CDR3 reads TGTGCCAGCAAGTCCGGGACACATAATTCACCCCTCCACTTT.

J is TRBJ2-5 and V is TRBV28, with D perhaps TRBD1 (6 bases). Germline CDR1 reads MDHEN; CDR2 reads SYDVKM. V was trimmed by 5 bases and J by 7 bases, leaving 17 bases between them. The CDR3 contains 14 residues. The CDR3 spells CASSPPRTDRTQYF. DNA of the CDR3: TGTGCCAGCAGTCCCCCCCGGACGGACAGGACCCAGTACTTC.